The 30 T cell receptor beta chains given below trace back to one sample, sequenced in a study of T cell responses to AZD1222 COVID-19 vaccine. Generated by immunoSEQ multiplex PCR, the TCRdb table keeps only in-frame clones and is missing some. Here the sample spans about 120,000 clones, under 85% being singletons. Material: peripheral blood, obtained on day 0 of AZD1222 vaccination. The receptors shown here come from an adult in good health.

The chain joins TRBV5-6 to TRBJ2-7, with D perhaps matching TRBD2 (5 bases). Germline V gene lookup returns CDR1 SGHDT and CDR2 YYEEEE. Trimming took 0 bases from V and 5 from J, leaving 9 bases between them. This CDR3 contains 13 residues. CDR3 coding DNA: TGTGCCAGCAGCTTGGTCTTGGGAGACGAGCAGTACTTC. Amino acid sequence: CASSLVLGDEQYF.

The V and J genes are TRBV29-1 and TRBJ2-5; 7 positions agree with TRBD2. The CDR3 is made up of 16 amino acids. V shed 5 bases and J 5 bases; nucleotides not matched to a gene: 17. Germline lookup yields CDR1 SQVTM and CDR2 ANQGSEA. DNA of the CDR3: TGCAGCGTTTGGGGGAGCGGGGACCTCCCGGGGGAGACCCAGTACTTC. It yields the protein CSVWGSGDLPGETQYF.

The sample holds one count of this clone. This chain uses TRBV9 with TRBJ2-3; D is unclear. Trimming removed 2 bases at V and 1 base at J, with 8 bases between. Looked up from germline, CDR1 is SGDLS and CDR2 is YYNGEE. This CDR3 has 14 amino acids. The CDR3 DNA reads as TGTGCCAGCAGCGTGGCAGCCCGCACAGATACGCAGTATTTT. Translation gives CASSVAARTDTQYF.

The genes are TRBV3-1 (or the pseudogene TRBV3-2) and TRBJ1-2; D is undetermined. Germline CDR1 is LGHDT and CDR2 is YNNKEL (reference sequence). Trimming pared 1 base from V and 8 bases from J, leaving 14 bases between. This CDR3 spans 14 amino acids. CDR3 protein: CASSQGAASTGYTF. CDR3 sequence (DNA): TGTGCCAGCAGCCAAGGGGCAGCCAGTACCGGCTACACCTTC.

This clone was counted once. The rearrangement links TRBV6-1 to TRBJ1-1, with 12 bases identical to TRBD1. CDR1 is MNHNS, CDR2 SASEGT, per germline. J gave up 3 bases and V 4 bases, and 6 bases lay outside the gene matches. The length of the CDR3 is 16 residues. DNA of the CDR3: TGTGCCAGCAGTGGGCCGGGACAGGGGGCCTACACTGAAGCTTTCTTT. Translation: CASSGPGQGAYTEAFF.

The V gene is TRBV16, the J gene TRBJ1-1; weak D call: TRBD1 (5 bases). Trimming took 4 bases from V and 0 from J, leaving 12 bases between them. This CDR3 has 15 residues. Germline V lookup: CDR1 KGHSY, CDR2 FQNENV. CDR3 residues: CASSLVAGVNTEAFF. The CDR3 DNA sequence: TGTGCCAGCAGCCTTGTAGCGGGGGTGAACACTGAAGCTTTCTTT. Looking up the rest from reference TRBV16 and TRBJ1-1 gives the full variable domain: GEEVAQTPKHLVRGEGQKAKLYCAPIKGHSYVFWYQQVLKNEFKFLISFQNENVFDETGMPKERFSAKCLPNSPCSLEIQATKLEDSAVYFCASSLVAGVNTEAFFGQGTRLTVV.

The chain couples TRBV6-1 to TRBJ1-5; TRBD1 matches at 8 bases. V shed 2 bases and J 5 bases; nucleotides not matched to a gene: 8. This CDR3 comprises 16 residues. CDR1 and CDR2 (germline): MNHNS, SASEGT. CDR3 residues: CASSEIGTGGYQPQHF. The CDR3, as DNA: TGTGCCAGCAGTGAAATCGGGACAGGAGGCTATCAGCCCCAGCATTTT.

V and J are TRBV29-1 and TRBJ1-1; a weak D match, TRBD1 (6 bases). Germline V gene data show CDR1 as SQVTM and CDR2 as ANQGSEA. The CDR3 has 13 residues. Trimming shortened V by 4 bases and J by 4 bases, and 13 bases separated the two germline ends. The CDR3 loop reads CSVAGGRSTEAFF. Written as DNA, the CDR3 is TGCAGCGTTGCGGGGGGGCGATCCACTGAAGCTTTCTTT.

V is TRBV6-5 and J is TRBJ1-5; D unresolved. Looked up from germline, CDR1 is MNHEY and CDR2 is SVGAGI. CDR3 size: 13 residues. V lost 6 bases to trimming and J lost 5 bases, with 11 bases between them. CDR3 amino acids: CASSPQEDQPQHF. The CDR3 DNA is TGTGCCAGCAGCCCCCAGGAGGATCAGCCCCAGCATTTT.

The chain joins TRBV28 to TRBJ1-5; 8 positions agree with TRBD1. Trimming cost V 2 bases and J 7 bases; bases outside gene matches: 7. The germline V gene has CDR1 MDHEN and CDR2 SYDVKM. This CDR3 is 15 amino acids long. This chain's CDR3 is CASSLPRGLNQPQHF. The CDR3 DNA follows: TGTGCCAGCAGTTTACCCAGGGGGCTAAACCAGCCCCAGCATTTT.

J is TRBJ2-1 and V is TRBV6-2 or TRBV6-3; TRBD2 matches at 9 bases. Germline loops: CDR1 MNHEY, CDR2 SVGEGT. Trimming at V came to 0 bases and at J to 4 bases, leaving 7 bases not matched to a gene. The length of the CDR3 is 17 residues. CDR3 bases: TGTGCCAGCAGTTACTCGCCGACTAGCGGATTATACAATGAGCAGTTCTTC. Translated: CASSYSPTSGLYNEQFF.

The CDR3: CASSHLGGYTF. The CDR3 bases are TGCGCCAGCAGCCATCTGGGTGGCTACACCTTC. The gene calls are TRBV4-1 and TRBJ1-2; D remains unclear. V lost 3 bases and J 7 bases, leaving 6 bases between the germline ends. CDR1 and CDR2 from the germline V gene are MGHRA and YSYEKL. The CDR3 totals 11 residues.

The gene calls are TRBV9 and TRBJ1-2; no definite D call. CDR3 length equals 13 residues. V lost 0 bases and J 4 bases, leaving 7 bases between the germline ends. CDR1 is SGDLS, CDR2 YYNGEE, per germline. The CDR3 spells CASSVVTSYGYTF. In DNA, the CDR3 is TGTGCCAGCAGCGTAGTAACCTCCTATGGCTACACCTTC.

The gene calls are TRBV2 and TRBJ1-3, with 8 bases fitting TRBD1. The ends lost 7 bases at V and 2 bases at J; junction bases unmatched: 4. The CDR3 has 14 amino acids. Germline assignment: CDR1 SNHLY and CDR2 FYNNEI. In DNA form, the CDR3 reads TGTGCCAGCAAGTCGGACAGGGCTGGAAACACCATATATTTT. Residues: CASKSDRAGNTIYF.

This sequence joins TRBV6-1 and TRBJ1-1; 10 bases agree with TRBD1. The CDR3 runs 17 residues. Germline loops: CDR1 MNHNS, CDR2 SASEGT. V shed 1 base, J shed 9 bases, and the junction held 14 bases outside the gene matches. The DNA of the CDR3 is TGTGCCAGCAGTGAAGGGGGGACAGGGGTGTCGGGCGGGAAAGCTTTCTTT. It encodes CASSEGGTGVSGGKAFF.

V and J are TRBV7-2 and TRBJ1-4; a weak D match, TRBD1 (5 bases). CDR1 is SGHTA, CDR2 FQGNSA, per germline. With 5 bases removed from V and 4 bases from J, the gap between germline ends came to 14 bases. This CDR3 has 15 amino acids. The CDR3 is CASSPGGARNEKLFF. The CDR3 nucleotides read TGTGCCAGCAGCCCCGGGGGAGCCCGTAATGAAAAACTGTTTTTT.

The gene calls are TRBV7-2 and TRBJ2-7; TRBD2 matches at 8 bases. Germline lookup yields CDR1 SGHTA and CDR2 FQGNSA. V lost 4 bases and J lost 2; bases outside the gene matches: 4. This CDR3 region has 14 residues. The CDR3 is CASSWDGGAYEQYF. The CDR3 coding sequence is TGTGCCAGCAGCTGGGACGGGGGGGCCTACGAGCAGTACTTC.

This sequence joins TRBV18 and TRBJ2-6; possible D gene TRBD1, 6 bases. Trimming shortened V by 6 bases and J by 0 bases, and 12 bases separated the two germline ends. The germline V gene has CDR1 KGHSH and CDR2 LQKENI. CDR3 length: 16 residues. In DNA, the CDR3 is TGTGCCAGCTCGGCCTTACAGGGCTCTGGGGCCAACGTCCTGACTTTC. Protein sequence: CASSALQGSGANVLTF.

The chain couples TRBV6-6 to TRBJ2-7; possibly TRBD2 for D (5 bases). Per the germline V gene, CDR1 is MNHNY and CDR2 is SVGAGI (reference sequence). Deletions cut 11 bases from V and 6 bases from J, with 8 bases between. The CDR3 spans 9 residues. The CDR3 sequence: CAVGAEQYF. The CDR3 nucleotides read TGTGCCGTGGGAGCCGAGCAGTACTTC.

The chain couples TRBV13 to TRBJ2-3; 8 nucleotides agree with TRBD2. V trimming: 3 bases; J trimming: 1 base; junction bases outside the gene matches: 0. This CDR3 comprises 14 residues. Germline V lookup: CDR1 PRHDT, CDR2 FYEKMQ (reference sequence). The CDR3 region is CASSLTSGTDTQYF. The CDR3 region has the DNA TGTGCCAGCAGCTTGACTAGCGGCACAGATACGCAGTATTTT.

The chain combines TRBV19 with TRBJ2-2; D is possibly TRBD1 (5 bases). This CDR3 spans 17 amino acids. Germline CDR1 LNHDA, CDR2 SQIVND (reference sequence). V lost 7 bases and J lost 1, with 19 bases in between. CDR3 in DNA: TGTGCCAGTACCCTAAGCCGGTGGACACTGAACACCGGGGAGCTGTTTTTT. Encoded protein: CASTLSRWTLNTGELFF.

Written as DNA, the CDR3 is TGTGCCAGCAGCTTAAGGAGCGGGGGGGAACACGAGCAGTACTTC. Its protein is CASSLRSGGEHEQYF. The chain has TRBV11-3 and TRBJ2-7; 10 positions match TRBD2. The CDR3 runs 15 residues. With 2 bases clipped from V and 5 bases from J, the junction kept 6 bases outside the gene matches. CDR1 and CDR2 (germline): SGHNT, YENEEA.

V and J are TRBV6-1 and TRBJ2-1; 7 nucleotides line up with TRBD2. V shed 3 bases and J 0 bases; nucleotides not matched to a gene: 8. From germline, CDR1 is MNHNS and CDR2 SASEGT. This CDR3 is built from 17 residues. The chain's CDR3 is CASSDRTTSASYNEQFF. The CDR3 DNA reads TGTGCCAGCAGTGACCGCACTACTAGCGCCTCCTACAATGAGCAGTTCTTC.

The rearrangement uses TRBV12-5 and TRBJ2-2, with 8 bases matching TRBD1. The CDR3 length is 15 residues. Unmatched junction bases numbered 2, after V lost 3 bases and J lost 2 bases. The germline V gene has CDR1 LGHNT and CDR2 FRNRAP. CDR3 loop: CASGFGQGNTGELFF. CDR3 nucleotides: TGTGCTAGTGGTTTTGGACAGGGTAACACCGGGGAGCTGTTTTTT.

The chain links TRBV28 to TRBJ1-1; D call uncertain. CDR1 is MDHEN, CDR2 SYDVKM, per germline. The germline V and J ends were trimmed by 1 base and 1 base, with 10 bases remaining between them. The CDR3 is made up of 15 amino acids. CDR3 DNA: TGTGCCAGCAGTTTATTAGGCGGTGAGAACACTGAAGCTTTCTTT. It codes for CASSLLGGENTEAFF.

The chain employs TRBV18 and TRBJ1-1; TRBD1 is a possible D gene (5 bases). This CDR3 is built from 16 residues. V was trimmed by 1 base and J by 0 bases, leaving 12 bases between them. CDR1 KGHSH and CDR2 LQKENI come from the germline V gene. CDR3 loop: CASSPLGGVMNTEAFF. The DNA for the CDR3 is TGTGCCAGCTCACCACTGGGAGGGGTTATGAACACTGAAGCTTTCTTT.

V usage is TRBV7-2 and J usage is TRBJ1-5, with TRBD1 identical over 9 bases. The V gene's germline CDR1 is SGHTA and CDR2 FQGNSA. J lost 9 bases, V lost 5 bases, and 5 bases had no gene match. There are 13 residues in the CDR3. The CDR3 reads CASSNRGQVPQHF. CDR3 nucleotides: TGTGCCAGCAGCAACAGGGGGCAGGTGCCCCAGCATTTT.

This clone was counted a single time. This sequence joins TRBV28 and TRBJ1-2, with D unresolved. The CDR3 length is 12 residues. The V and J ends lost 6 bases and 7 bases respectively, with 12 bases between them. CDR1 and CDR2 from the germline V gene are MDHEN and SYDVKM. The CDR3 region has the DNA TGTGCCAGCAGCACCGGGGTGGCTGGCTACACCTTC. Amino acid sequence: CASSTGVAGYTF.

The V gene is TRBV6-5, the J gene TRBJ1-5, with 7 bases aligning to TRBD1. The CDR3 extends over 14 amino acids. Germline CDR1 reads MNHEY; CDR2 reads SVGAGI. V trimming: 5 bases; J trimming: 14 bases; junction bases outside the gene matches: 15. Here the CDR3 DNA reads TGTGCCAGCAGTACGGACAGGAGGGAGGCGCAGGAGCATTTT. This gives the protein CASSTDRREAQEHF.

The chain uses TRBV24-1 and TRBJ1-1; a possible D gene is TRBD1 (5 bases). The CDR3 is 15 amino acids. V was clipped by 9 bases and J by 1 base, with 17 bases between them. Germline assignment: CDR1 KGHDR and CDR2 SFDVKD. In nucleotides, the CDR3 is TGTGCCACCTCCGGGGAGGGACTTGGGAACACTGAAGCTTTCTTT. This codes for CATSGEGLGNTEAFF.